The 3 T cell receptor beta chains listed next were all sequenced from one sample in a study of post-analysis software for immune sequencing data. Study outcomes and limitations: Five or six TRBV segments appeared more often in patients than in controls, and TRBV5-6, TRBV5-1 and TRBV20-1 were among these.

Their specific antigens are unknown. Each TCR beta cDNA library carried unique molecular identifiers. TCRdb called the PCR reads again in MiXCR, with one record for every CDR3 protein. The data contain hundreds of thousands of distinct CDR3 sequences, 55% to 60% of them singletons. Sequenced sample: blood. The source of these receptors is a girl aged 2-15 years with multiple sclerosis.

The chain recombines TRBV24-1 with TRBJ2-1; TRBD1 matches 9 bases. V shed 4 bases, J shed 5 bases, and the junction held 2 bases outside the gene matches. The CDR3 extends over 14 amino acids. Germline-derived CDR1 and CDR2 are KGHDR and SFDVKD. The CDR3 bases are TGTGCCACCAGTGACAGGACAGGGGACAATGAGCAGTTCTTC. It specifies CATSDRTGDNEQFF.

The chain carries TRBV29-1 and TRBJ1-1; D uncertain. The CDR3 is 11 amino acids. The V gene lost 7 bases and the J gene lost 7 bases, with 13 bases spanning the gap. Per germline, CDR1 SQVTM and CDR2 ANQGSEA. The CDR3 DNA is TGCAGCGGCCGCTTATCTCTTGAAGCTTTCTTT. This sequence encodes CSGRLSLEAFF.

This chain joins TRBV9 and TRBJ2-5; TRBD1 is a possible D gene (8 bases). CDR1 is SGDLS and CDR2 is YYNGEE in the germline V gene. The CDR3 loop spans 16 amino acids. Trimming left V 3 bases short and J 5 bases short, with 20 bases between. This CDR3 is CASSGGQGGLGETQYF. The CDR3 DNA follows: TGTGCCAGCAGCGGTGGACAGGGAGGGCTTGGCGAGACCCAGTACTTC.